This T cell receptor (beta chain) is drawn from a study of blood T cells in healthy people across ages. Next came a second PCR, run for about 6 to 12 cycles, which used a sample-barcoded 5' primer along with a J-beta primer mix. A tag from a template-switch adaptor with 12 random nucleotides marked each cDNA molecule. TCRdb reprocessed the 5' RACE reads with MiXCR, giving one entry per CDR3 protein. The sample lists around 1,500,000 distinct CDR3 sequences, about 40% occurring once. Germline V lookup: CDR1 MNHEY, CDR2 SVGAGI. The V gene end was trimmed by 6 bases and the J gene end by 2 bases; junction bases not matched to a gene: 7. CDR3 length: 15 amino acids.

The clonotype was recovered from a woman in her late teens or twenties in good health. The rearrangement links TRBV6-5 to TRBJ2-7; 10 bases are a match to TRBD2. Sequenced sample: blood. The CDR3 protein is CASSLAGDSPYEQYF. Here the CDR3 DNA reads TGTGCCAGCAGCCTAGCGGGAGATTCCCCCTACGAGCAGTACTTC.